This T cell receptor (beta chain) was sequenced for a study of blood T cell repertoires in COVID-19. Study-level information: In each case, the material was cDNA or gDNA derived from T cells, B-cell-depleted T cells, or PBMCs.

Repertoires were generated with immunoSEQ multiplex PCR, while TCRdb's copy carries only in-frame clones and drops some. The data show some 180,000 clones, more than 75% seen once. Everyone who took part was roughly 18 to 89 years old, and they came from about 25 US areas. Assignments of participants to cohorts depended upon their own reported clinical history. A COVID-19 case was met by exposed participants within 2 weeks before study entry. The receptor comes from a man aged 55 to 70 who had been exposed to COVID-19. Source material: PBMCs or T cells enriched from blood (not recorded which).

The CDR3: CASSLRQGGAGELFF. CDR3 coding DNA: TGTGCCAGCAGCTTAAGACAGGGTGGCGCCGGGGAGCTGTTTTTT. V and J are TRBV7-3 and TRBJ2-2, with TRBD1 identical over 7 bases. Unmatched junction bases numbered 5, after V lost 1 base and J lost 6 bases. This CDR3 has 15 residues. Germline CDR1 and CDR2: SGHTA and FQGTGA.